Below are 23 T cell receptor beta chains sequenced from a single sample in a study of cytomegalovirus exposure and HLA in healthy donors. Primers: 60 Vbeta forward and 13 Jbeta reverse. Data came from immunoSEQ multiplex PCR; TCRdb stores just in-frame clones and leaves some out. The data hold approximately 59,000 clones, with 65% to 70% observed a single time. The sequencing sample was made of PBMCs. These receptors were collected from a man aged 40-49 years in good health and CMV-seropositive.

This clone was recorded once. V gene TRBV6-1 combines with J gene TRBJ1-6, with no clear D. Deletions cut 5 bases from V and 4 bases from J, with 9 bases between. Germline-derived CDR1 and CDR2 are MNHNS and SASEGT. The CDR3 has 14 residues. The CDR3, as DNA: TGTGCCAGCAGTCCCACACCTTATAATTCACCCCTCCACTTT. Its protein is CASSPTPYNSPLHF.

This chain connects TRBV7-9 to TRBJ2-1, with 8 bases fitting TRBD2. The length of the CDR3 is 15 residues. Germline V gives CDR1 SEHNR, CDR2 FQNEAQ (reference sequence). V dropped 1 base and J dropped 6; count of bases not matched to a gene: 5. The CDR3 DNA reads as TGTGCCAGCAGCTTAGGTAGCGGGAAAATCAATGAGCAGTTCTTC. This sequence encodes CASSLGSGKINEQFF. Looking up the rest from reference TRBV7-9 and TRBJ2-1 gives the full variable domain: DTGVSQNPRHKITKRGQNVTFRCDPISEHNRLYWYRQTLGQGPEFLTYFQNEAQLEKSRLLSDRFSAERPKGSFSTLEIQRTEQGDSAMYLCASSLGSGKINEQFFGPGTRLTVL.

The chain recombines TRBV7-2 with TRBJ2-3; the match to TRBD2 covers 7 bases. The germline gives CDR1 SGHTA, CDR2 FQGNSA. The ends lost 1 base at V and 2 bases at J; junction bases unmatched: 6. The CDR3 sequence is 16 residues long. The CDR3 nucleotides read TGTGCCAGCAGCTTAGTCCCGGGGGGAGACACAGATACGCAGTATTTT. Its translation: CASSLVPGGDTDTQYF.

The J gene is TRBJ2-7, the V gene TRBV9, with TRBD1 identical over 9 bases. CDR3 length: 17 residues. V was clipped by 1 base and J by 3 bases; unmatched bases: 11. Germline CDR1 reads SGDLS; CDR2 reads YYNGEE. This CDR3 reads CASSVKPAGQGFYEQYF. Written as DNA, the CDR3 is TGTGCCAGCAGCGTAAAGCCCGCGGGACAGGGTTTCTACGAGCAGTACTTC.

The genes are TRBV7-3 and TRBJ2-1; 7 nucleotides agree with TRBD1. Unmatched junction bases numbered 11, after V lost 1 base and J lost 8 bases. The CDR3 is 16 residues long. Germline CDR1 SGHTA, CDR2 FQGTGA. In DNA form, the CDR3 reads TGTGCCAGCAGCTTAATCGGACAGGAGCTAGGAGATGAGCAGTTCTTC. Translated, it gives CASSLIGQELGDEQFF.

The V call is TRBV5-1, the J call TRBJ1-5, with D uncertain. Trimming cost V 1 base and J 6 bases, with 11 bases left between them. CDR1 is SGHRS and CDR2 is YFSETQ in the germline V gene. The CDR3 is 14 amino acids. The CDR3: CASSLIGVGQPQHF. Written as DNA, the CDR3 is TGCGCCAGCAGCTTGATCGGGGTAGGTCAGCCCCAGCATTTT. Drawing the rest from reference TRBV5-1 and TRBJ1-5, the complete variable domain is KAGVTQTPRYLIKTRGQQVTLSCSPISGHRSVSWYQQTPGQGLQFLFEYFSETQRNKGNFPGRFSGRQFSNSRSEMNVSTLELGDSALYLCASSLIGVGQPQHFGDGTRLSIL.

The rearrangement joins TRBV29-1 to TRBJ2-1; 7 bases line up with TRBD1. Germline CDR1 SQVTM, CDR2 ANQGSEA. CDR3 size: 12 residues. V shed 7 bases, J shed 8 bases, and the junction held 8 bases outside the gene matches. CDR3 amino acids: CSARSQGDEQFF. The CDR3 DNA sequence: TGCAGCGCTCGGTCGCAGGGGGATGAGCAGTTCTTC.

The rearrangement links TRBV4-1 to TRBJ1-3, with TRBD1 as a possible D gene (5 bases). V dropped 1 base and J dropped 0 bases, with 22 bases sitting between them. CDR3 length: 20 amino acids. Germline V CDR1 and CDR2: MGHRA, YSYEKL. CDR3 sequence reads: CASSQGSAIAGRRSGNTIYF. CDR3 sequence (DNA): TGCGCCAGCAGCCAAGGGAGTGCGATTGCGGGACGCCGCTCTGGAAACACCATATATTTT.

For this clone: This same CDR3 is encoded by further DNA sequences in the sample. V is TRBV7-9 and J is TRBJ2-7; D is unresolved. Germline lookup yields CDR1 SEHNR and CDR2 FQNEAQ (reference sequence). The V end was cut by 4 bases, the J end by 0 bases, with 4 bases between. The CDR3 length is 12 residues. The CDR3 sequence: CASSSSSYEQYF. The CDR3 DNA reads as TGTGCCAGCAGCTCCAGCTCCTACGAGCAGTACTTC.

The chain has TRBV12-5 and TRBJ2-7, with TRBD2 as a possible D gene (6 bases). CDR1 and CDR2 from the germline V gene are LGHNT and FRNRAP. This CDR3 is 13 amino acids long. Trimming shortened V by 0 bases and J by 6 bases, and 9 bases separated the two germline ends. The CDR3, as DNA: TGTGCTAGTGGTTTGGTAGGAGGGCTCGAGCAGTACTTC. Protein: CASGLVGGLEQYF.

This clone occurred once. The chain recombines TRBV9 with TRBJ1-1; a possible D gene is TRBD1 (5 bases). V lost 6 bases and J 0 bases, leaving 9 bases between the germline ends. The CDR3 contains 13 residues. Germline CDR1 SGDLS, CDR2 YYNGEE. This CDR3 is CASTGGMNTEAFF. CDR3 DNA: TGTGCCAGCACTGGGGGGATGAACACTGAAGCTTTCTTT.

The chain joins TRBV7-9 to TRBJ2-7; TRBD1 agrees at 8 bases. CDR3 length equals 13 residues. Per germline, CDR1 SEHNR and CDR2 FQNEAQ (reference sequence). Trimming removed 3 bases from V and 3 bases from J; junction bases left unmatched: 1. The CDR3 loop reads CASSFGQGYEQYF. The CDR3 DNA reads as TGTGCCAGCAGCTTCGGACAGGGCTACGAGCAGTACTTC.

This rearrangement joins TRBV2 to TRBJ2-1, with 8 bases identical to TRBD1. Germline assignment: CDR1 SNHLY and CDR2 FYNNEI. Losses at the gene ends were 8 bases for V and 6 bases for J; bases not matched to a gene: 9. The CDR3 is 14 amino acids. The CDR3 loop reads CASSYRGVGNEQFF. The CDR3 coding sequence is TGTGCCAGCTCTTACAGGGGGGTGGGCAATGAGCAGTTCTTC.

This sequence joins TRBV6-1 and TRBJ2-2; weak D call: TRBD2 (6 bases). Germline values: CDR1 MNHNS, CDR2 SASEGT. The V gene lost 7 bases and the J gene lost 7 bases, with 13 bases spanning the gap. The CDR3 spans 13 residues. CDR3: CASKTGVVGELFF. The DNA for the CDR3 is TGTGCCAGCAAGACGGGGGTGGTCGGGGAGCTGTTTTTT.

On this clone itself: Sequence at one end of the junction differs from germline and may be a read error. The chain has TRBV7-9 and TRBJ2-6, with 7 nucleotides matching TRBD2. The germline V gene has CDR1 SEHNR and CDR2 FQNEAQ (reference sequence). There are 18 residues in the CDR3. CDR3 sequence reads: CSSSLDAWEGYGANVLTF. CDR3 DNA: TGTTCCAGCAGCTTAGACGCGTGGGAGGGATATGGGGCCAACGTCCTGACTTTC.

This chain uses TRBV21-1 with TRBJ1-1; the D segment call TRBD1 is taken from the table without a DNA check. TRBV21-1 is tagged as a pseudogene. The CDR3 is made up of 15 amino acids. The CDR3 here is CASSKGQGSSTEAFF. CDR3 nucleotide sequence: TGTGCCAGCAGCAAAGGACAGGGTTCCTCCACTGAAGCTTTCTTT.

CDR3 sequence reads: CASRSGTGDMNTEAFF. The CDR3 DNA reads TGCGCCAGCAGGTCCGGGACAGGGGATATGAACACTGAAGCTTTCTTT. V usage is TRBV5-1 and J usage is TRBJ1-1, with 10 bases matching TRBD1. Germline lookup yields CDR1 SGHRS and CDR2 YFSETQ. This CDR3 spans 16 amino acids. The V and J ends lost 5 bases and 0 bases, in that order; junction bases with no gene match: 7. Together with reference TRBV5-1 and TRBJ1-1, the CDR3 gives the full variable domain: KAGVTQTPRYLIKTRGQQVTLSCSPISGHRSVSWYQQTPGQGLQFLFEYFSETQRNKGNFPGRFSGRQFSNSRSEMNVSTLELGDSALYLCASRSGTGDMNTEAFFGQGTRLTVV.

The chain carries TRBV4-3 and TRBJ2-3, with 8 nucleotides matching TRBD2. The V and J ends lost 0 bases and 7 bases, in that order; junction bases with no gene match: 15. The CDR3 is made up of 18 amino acids. Germline V CDR1 and CDR2: LGHNA, YSLEER. The CDR3 sequence is CASSQDQPSGSGINTQYF. As DNA, the CDR3 is TGCGCCAGCAGCCAAGATCAGCCCAGCGGGAGCGGTATAAATACGCAGTATTTT.

J is TRBJ2-5 and V is TRBV5-4; TRBD1 might be the D (6 bases). The last part of the DNA fits TRBJ2-7 better; the J call may be wrong. Germline V CDR1 and CDR2: SGHNT, YYREEE (reference sequence). This CDR3 contains 15 residues. CDR3 sequence (DNA): TGTGCCAGCAGCTTGGGGTTGCAGGGGCCGGGCGAGCAGTACTTC. Translating it yields CASSLGLQGPGEQYF.

This clone was detected only once. The chain uses TRBV4-1 and TRBJ2-1, with D possibly being TRBD2 (5 bases). With 1 base removed from V and 9 bases from J, the gap between germline ends came to 16 bases. Germline V gene data show CDR1 as MGHRA and CDR2 as YSYEKL. The CDR3 has 15 amino acids. CDR3: CASSQGKGVSAEQFF. The CDR3 DNA is TGCGCCAGCAGCCAAGGAAAAGGAGTTAGCGCTGAGCAGTTCTTC.

The chain carries TRBV6-1 and TRBJ2-7; no clear D gene. V was cut by 6 bases and J by 0 bases, with 15 bases left in between. The CDR3 runs 15 residues. Per germline, CDR1 MNHNS and CDR2 SASEGT. The CDR3 region is CASSRSMAASYEQYF. As DNA, the CDR3 is TGTGCCAGCAGCCGGTCGATGGCGGCCTCCTACGAGCAGTACTTC.

The chain combines TRBV9 with TRBJ1-6, with D possibly matching TRBD1 (6 bases). Germline V gives CDR1 SGDLS, CDR2 YYNGEE. V dropped 0 bases and J dropped 7 bases, with 11 bases sitting between them. The CDR3 is 15 residues long. The CDR3 here is CASSVGAGDNSPLHF. DNA of the CDR3: TGTGCCAGCAGCGTAGGGGCAGGGGACAATTCACCCCTCCACTTT.

This chain uses TRBV19 with TRBJ2-1; weak D call: TRBD1 (8 bases). This CDR3 region has 15 residues. Trimming took 6 bases from V and 5 from J, leaving 17 bases between them. Germline CDR1 reads LNHDA; CDR2 reads SQIVND (reference sequence). CDR3 sequence (DNA): TGTGCCAGTAGAACCAACAGGGGGGGGAACAATGAGCAGTTCTTC. Translated, it gives CASRTNRGGNNEQFF.